Given below is one T cell receptor beta chain in context. This sample is part of a study of blood T cell repertoires in COVID-19. In the study overall: The United States, Italy and Spain supplied acute and convalescent COVID-19 samples.

The CDR3 covers 14 residues. Trimming removed 3 bases at V and 6 bases at J, with 12 bases between. CDR1 is SGHNT, CDR2 YYREEE, per germline (reference sequence). Per the original methods: Nucleated cell counts were estimated from reference gene primer amplification. Assay used: immunoSEQ multiplex PCR; TCRdb lists only in-frame clones, some missing. V and J calls and clone size come straight from that table; D and trimming were deduced from the DNA. The profile shows approximately 170,000 clones, around 85% of them singletons. The clonotype was recovered from a woman in her sixties or seventies with acute or convalescent COVID-19. The sequencing sample was made of peripheral blood. The chain uses TRBV5-4 and TRBJ2-2; tentative D call: TRBD1 (6 bases). The CDR3 reads CASSSQGLPGELFF. CDR3 nucleotide sequence: TGTGCCAGCAGCTCACAGGGTTTGCCCGGGGAGCTGTTTTTT.